One and the same sample provided the 21 T cell receptor beta chains below, sequenced in a study of blood T cell repertoires in COVID-19. Assay used: immunoSEQ multiplex PCR; TCRdb lists only in-frame clones, some missing. The table lists 470,000 or so clones, about 85% of them singletons. Material for sequencing was PBMCs or T cells enriched from blood (not recorded which). The receptors were sampled from a woman aged 18-29 years with acute COVID-19.

This clone has just one count. The chain links TRBV9 to TRBJ1-4; 8 bases are a match to TRBD1. The CDR3 is 18 residues long. Germline CDR1 SGDLS, CDR2 YYNGEE. Trimming at V came to 4 bases and at J to 0 bases, leaving 11 bases not matched to a gene. The CDR3, as DNA: TGTGCCAGCAGCCGTAGGCAGGGGGCCGGGGCAACTAATGAAAAACTGTTTTTT. Encoded protein: CASSRRQGAGATNEKLFF.

The chain carries TRBV9 and TRBJ2-2; 8 positions agree with TRBD2. Germline V CDR1 and CDR2: SGDLS, YYNGEE. The CDR3 loop spans 16 amino acids. Unmatched junction bases numbered 7, after V lost 2 bases and J lost 4 bases. The CDR3: CASSVLGAGGTGELFF. As DNA, the CDR3 is TGTGCCAGCAGCGTTCTCGGGGCGGGGGGCACCGGGGAGCTGTTTTTT.

The chain has TRBV9 and TRBJ1-5; TRBD1 might be the D (6 bases). The CDR3 consists of 15 residues. V gave up 3 bases and J gave up 5 bases, with 15 bases separating them. CDR1 SGDLS and CDR2 YYNGEE come from the germline V gene. The CDR3 nucleotides read TGTGCCAGCAGCGCCACGGACAGAGCCTATCAGCCCCAGCATTTT. It encodes CASSATDRAYQPQHF.

The chain links TRBV27 to TRBJ1-1; no clear D gene. From germline, CDR1 is MNHEY and CDR2 SMNVEV (reference sequence). Trimming shortened V by 4 bases and J by 4 bases, and 13 bases separated the two germline ends. CDR3 length: 14 residues. The CDR3 sequence: CASSYRAGSTEAFF. CDR3 nucleotides: TGTGCCAGCAGTTACCGGGCGGGCAGCACTGAAGCTTTCTTT.

CDR3 sequence reads: CASSSGTGSSYNSPLHF. For the CDR3, the DNA is TGTGCCAGCAGTTCCGGGACAGGGAGCTCCTATAATTCACCCCTCCACTTT. This chain uses TRBV27 with TRBJ1-6; 9 bases fit TRBD1. CDR1 and CDR2 (germline): MNHEY, SMNVEV (reference sequence). The CDR3 extends over 17 amino acids. The trim removed 4 bases at V and 0 bases at J, leaving 4 bases unmatched.

This chain joins TRBV13 and TRBJ2-5; 8 nucleotides agree with TRBD1. After removal of 5 bases from V and 5 bases from J, the junction contained 10 bases not matched to a gene. The V gene's germline CDR1 is PRHDT and CDR2 FYEKMQ (reference sequence). This CDR3 region has 15 residues. CDR3 nucleotides: TGTGCCAGCAGCCCCTCAGACAGGGGTAGGGAGACCCAGTACTTC. Translated: CASSPSDRGRETQYF.

In its sample, this clone was seen once. The CDR3: CASSYSRTGGNGYTF. The CDR3, as DNA: TGTGCCAGCAGTTACTCGAGGACAGGGGGGAATGGCTACACCTTC. The chain couples TRBV6-6 to TRBJ1-2, with TRBD1 matching 10 bases. From germline, CDR1 is MNHNY and CDR2 SVGAGI (reference sequence). This CDR3 contains 15 residues. V gave up 0 bases and J gave up 6 bases; unmatched junction bases: 4.

This clone was observed a few times. CDR3 DNA: TGTGCCTGGAGAAGGACTTGGGAGACCCAGTACTTC. The encoded protein is CAWRRTWETQYF. This sequence joins TRBV30 and TRBJ2-5; D possibly corresponds to TRBD2 (5 bases). Germline V gives CDR1 GTSNPN, CDR2 SVGIG (reference sequence). Trimming removed 3 bases from V and 5 bases from J, with 10 bases in between. This CDR3 is built from 12 residues. Based on the CDR3 plus reference TRBV30 and TRBJ2-5, the full variable domain is SQTIHQWPATLVQPVGSPLSLECTVEGTSNPNLYWYRQAAGRGLQLLFYSVGIGQISSEVPQNLSASRPQDRQFILSSKKLLLSDSGFYLCAWRRTWETQYFGPGTRLLVL.

This chain links TRBV25-1 with TRBJ2-7; TRBD1 might be the D (6 bases). This CDR3 spans 15 amino acids. The ends were cut back, 1 base at V and 2 bases at J, with 12 bases in the middle. Germline values: CDR1 MGHDK, CDR2 SYGVNS. The CDR3 here is CASSEWGTFAYEQYF. CDR3 sequence (DNA): TGTGCCAGCAGTGAATGGGGGACATTTGCCTACGAGCAGTACTTC.

The CDR3 DNA reads TGTGCCAGCAGCTTAGCCGATGGGATAACAGGCGGAAACACCATATATTTT. Amino acids: CASSLADGITGGNTIYF. The chain employs TRBV7-8 and TRBJ1-3, with TRBD1 as a possible D gene (5 bases). The CDR3 totals 17 residues. The V end was cut by 0 bases, the J end by 4 bases, with 16 bases between. Germline CDR1 and CDR2: SGHVS and FQNEAQ.

The DNA of the CDR3 is TGTGCCAGCAGCTTAATGGGCCAGATCTACGAGCAGTACTTC. Protein product: CASSLMGQIYEQYF. The chain has TRBV7-2 and TRBJ2-7; D is ambiguous. Germline assignment: CDR1 SGHTA and CDR2 FQGNSA. The CDR3 sequence is 14 residues long. Between the trimmed V and J ends, which lost 2 bases and 3 bases, there was a span of 11 bases.

The J gene is TRBJ1-1, the V gene TRBV6-5; 9 nucleotides align to TRBD1. Germline CDR1 is MNHEY and CDR2 is SVGAGI. J was trimmed by 5 bases and V by 5 bases; bases with no gene match: 6. The CDR3 loop spans 14 amino acids. CDR3 sequence (DNA): TGTGCCAGCAGTACTACAGGGGGCCGGACTGAAGCTTTCTTT. This gives the protein CASSTTGGRTEAFF.

The chain combines TRBV30 with TRBJ2-2, with 7 bases aligning to TRBD2. Germline V gene data show CDR1 as GTSNPN and CDR2 as SVGIG (reference sequence). This CDR3 has 14 residues. V dropped 5 bases and J dropped 5; count of bases not matched to a gene: 8. CDR3 amino acids: CAWGSGEGTGELFF. The CDR3, as DNA: TGTGCCTGGGGCAGCGGGGAAGGGACCGGGGAGCTGTTTTTT.

The rearrangement uses TRBV24-1 and TRBJ2-1, with 13 bases matching TRBD2. Germline V gives CDR1 KGHDR, CDR2 SFDVKD. The CDR3 length is 16 residues. V gave up 1 base and J gave up 7 bases; unmatched junction bases: 3. Here the CDR3 DNA reads TGTGCCACCAGTGATTTTAGGACTAGCGGGAGAAATGAGCAGTTCTTC. Translated, it gives CATSDFRTSGRNEQFF.

Only one count was recorded for this clone. The chain links TRBV9 to TRBJ1-1; D is unresolved. The germline CDR1 and CDR2 sequences are SGDLS and YYNGEE. Trimming left V 0 bases short and J 6 bases short, with 12 bases between. The CDR3 is 14 amino acids. CDR3 nucleotides: TGTGCCAGCAGCGTAGTTTTTTCCGGGGCTGAAGCTTTCTTT. This gives the protein CASSVVFSGAEAFF.

The chain joins TRBV9 to TRBJ1-1, with unresolved D. With 0 bases removed from V and 3 bases from J, the gap between germline ends came to 6 bases. The CDR3 spans 13 residues. Germline assignment: CDR1 SGDLS and CDR2 YYNGEE. The DNA of the CDR3 is TGTGCCAGCAGCGTAGTCAGCGACACTGAAGCTTTCTTT. Protein: CASSVVSDTEAFF.

CDR3 loop: CASSYSGDRAKAFF. The CDR3, as DNA: TGTGCCAGCAGTTACTCAGGGGACAGAGCCAAGGCTTTCTTT. V is TRBV6-6 and J is TRBJ1-1; 7 bases fit TRBD1. J was trimmed by 11 bases and V by 0 bases; bases with no gene match: 9. The CDR3 totals 14 residues. Germline V lookup: CDR1 MNHNY, CDR2 SVGAGI (reference sequence).

CDR3 sequence (DNA): TGCAGTGCTAGTCTTTCAACGGCGGGAGTTTCCTACAATGAGCAGTTCTTC. Amino acid sequence: CSASLSTAGVSYNEQFF. The chain couples TRBV20-1 to TRBJ2-1; the match to TRBD2 covers 7 bases. J was trimmed by 1 base and V by 3 bases; bases with no gene match: 12. The CDR3 has 17 residues. The germline V gene encodes CDR1 DFQATT and CDR2 SNEGSKA (reference sequence).

This chain uses TRBV27 with TRBJ1-5; perhaps TRBD1 as D (6 bases). V lost 5 bases and J lost 7, with 15 bases in between. The CDR3 length is 14 residues. Germline V CDR1 and CDR2: MNHEY, SMNVEV (reference sequence). CDR3 nucleotides: TGTGCCAGCAGTCCATTACAGGGTTGGCAGCCCCAGCATTTT. Encoded protein: CASSPLQGWQPQHF.

This clone showed up just a few times. V and J are TRBV7-9 and TRBJ1-4; a possible D gene is TRBD1 (5 bases). V lost 2 bases and J 12 bases, leaving 16 bases between the germline ends. The CDR3 covers 14 residues. Germline V gives CDR1 SEHNR, CDR2 FQNEAQ (reference sequence). CDR3 bases: TGTGCCAGCAGCTTATCCGGACCTCAAGGGGAACTGTTTTTT. This translates into CASSLSGPQGELFF.

This chain uses TRBV2 with TRBJ2-7, with TRBD2 matching 12 bases. The CDR3 is 13 residues long. Germline assignment: CDR1 SNHLY and CDR2 FYNNEI. J gave up 4 bases and V 7 bases, and 2 bases lay outside the gene matches. The CDR3 loop reads CASNGLAGYEQYF. The DNA of the CDR3 is TGTGCCAGCAACGGACTAGCGGGATACGAGCAGTACTTC.